This T cell receptor beta chain was sequenced during a study of blood T cell repertoires in COVID-19. Study in general: Italy, Spain and the United States were the sources of the convalescent and acute COVID-19 samples. PBMCs, B-cell-depleted T cells, or T cells provided the cDNA or gDNA that made up the material.

Original processing notes: For nucleated cells, counts were estimated from reference gene primer amplification. TCRdb keeps only in-frame clones here, not all; method: immunoSEQ multiplex PCR. D and trimming were read from the DNA, whereas the V and J calls and clone size are those reported in that table. The repertoire holds 70,000 or so clones, 85% to 90% seen once, with 3.9% in the top ten. Looked up from germline, CDR1 is SGHTA and CDR2 is FQGTGA. The CDR3 spans 14 residues. V lost 4 bases and J lost 6, with 12 bases in between. Sequences were obtained from peripheral blood. The chain is built from TRBV7-3 and TRBJ2-2; D possibly corresponds to TRBD1 (5 bases). The TCR was taken from a man between 65 and 85 years old with active COVID-19. This CDR3 reads CASSSSVGPGELFF. DNA for the CDR3: TGTGCCAGCAGCTCCTCCGTGGGGCCCGGGGAGCTGTTTTTT.